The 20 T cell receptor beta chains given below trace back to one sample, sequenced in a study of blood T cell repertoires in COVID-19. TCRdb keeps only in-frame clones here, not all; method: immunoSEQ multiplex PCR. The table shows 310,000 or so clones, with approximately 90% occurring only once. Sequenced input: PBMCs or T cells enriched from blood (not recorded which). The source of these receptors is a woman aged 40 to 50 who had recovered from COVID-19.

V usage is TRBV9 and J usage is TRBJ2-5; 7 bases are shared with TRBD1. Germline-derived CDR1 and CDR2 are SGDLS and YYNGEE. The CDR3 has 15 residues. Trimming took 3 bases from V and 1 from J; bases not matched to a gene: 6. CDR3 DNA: TGTGCCAGCAGCGCAGCTTGGGACAGCCAAGAGACCCAGTACTTC. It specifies CASSAAWDSQETQYF.

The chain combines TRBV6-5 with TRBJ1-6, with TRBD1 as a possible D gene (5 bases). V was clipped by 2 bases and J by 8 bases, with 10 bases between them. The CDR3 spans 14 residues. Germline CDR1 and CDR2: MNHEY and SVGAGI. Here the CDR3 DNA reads TGTGCCAGCAGTTACGAGGACACCGATTCACCCCTCCACTTT. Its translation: CASSYEDTDSPLHF.

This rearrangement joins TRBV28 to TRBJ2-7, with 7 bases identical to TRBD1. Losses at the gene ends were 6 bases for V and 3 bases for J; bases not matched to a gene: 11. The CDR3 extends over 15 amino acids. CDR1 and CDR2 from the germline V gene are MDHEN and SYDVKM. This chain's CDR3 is CASRSTGDTHYEQYF. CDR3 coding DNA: TGTGCCAGCAGATCCACAGGGGACACCCACTACGAGCAGTACTTC.

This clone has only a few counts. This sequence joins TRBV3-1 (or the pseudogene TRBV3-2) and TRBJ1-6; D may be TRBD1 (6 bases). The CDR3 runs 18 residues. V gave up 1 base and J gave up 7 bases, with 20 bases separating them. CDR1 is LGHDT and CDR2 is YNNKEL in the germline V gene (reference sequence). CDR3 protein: CASSQGSLTVRGNSPLHF. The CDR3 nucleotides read TGTGCCAGCAGCCAAGGGTCCCTCACAGTAAGGGGGAATTCACCCCTCCACTTT.

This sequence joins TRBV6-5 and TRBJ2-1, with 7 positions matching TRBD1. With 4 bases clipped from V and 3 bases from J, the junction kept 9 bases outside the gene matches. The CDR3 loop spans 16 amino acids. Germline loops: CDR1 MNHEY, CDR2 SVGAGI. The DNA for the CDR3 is TGTGCCAGCAGTTTCTCACGGACAGGTCACTACAATGAGCAGTTCTTC. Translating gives CASSFSRTGHYNEQFF.

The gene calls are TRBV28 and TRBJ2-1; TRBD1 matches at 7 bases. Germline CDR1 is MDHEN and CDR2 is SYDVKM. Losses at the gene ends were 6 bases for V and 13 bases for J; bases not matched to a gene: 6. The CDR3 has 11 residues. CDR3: CASSPRQGQFF. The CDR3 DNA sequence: TGTGCCAGCAGCCCCAGACAGGGCCAGTTCTTC.

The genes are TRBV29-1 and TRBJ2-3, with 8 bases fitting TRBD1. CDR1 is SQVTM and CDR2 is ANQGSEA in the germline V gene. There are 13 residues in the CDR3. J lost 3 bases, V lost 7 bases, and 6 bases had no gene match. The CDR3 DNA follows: TGCAGCGAGGACAGGGCAGGGACAGATACGCAGTATTTT. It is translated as CSEDRAGTDTQYF.

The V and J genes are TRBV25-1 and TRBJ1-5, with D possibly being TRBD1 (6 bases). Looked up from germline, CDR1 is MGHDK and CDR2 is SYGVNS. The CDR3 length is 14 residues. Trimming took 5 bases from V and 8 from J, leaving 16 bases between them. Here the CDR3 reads CASSKGPKGEPQHF. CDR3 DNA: TGTGCCAGCAGTAAGGGACCCAAGGGGGAGCCCCAGCATTTT.

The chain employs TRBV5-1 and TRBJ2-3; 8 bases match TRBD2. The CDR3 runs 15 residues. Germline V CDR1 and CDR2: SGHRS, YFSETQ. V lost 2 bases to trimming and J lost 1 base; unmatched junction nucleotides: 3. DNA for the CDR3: TGCGCCAGCAGCTTTAGCGGGGAAGGCACAGATACGCAGTATTTT. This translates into CASSFSGEGTDTQYF.

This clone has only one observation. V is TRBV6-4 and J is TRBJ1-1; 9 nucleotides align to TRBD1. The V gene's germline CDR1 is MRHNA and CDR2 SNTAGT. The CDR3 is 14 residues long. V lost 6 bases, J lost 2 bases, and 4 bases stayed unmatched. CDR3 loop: CASSPQGANTEAFF. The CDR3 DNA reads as TGTGCCAGCAGCCCACAGGGGGCAAACACTGAAGCTTTCTTT.

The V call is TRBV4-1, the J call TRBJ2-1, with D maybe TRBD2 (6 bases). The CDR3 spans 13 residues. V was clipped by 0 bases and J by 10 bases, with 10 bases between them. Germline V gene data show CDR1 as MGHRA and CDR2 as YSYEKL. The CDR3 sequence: CASSQDRAGEQFF. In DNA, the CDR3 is TGCGCCAGCAGCCAAGATAGGGCGGGGGAGCAGTTCTTC.

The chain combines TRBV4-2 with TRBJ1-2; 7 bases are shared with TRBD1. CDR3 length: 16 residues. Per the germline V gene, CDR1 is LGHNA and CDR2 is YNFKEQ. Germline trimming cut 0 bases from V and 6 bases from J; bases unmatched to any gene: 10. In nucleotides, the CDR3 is TGTGCCAGCAGCCAAGAATTCGGGACAGCACATCATGGCTACACCTTC. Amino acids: CASSQEFGTAHHGYTF.

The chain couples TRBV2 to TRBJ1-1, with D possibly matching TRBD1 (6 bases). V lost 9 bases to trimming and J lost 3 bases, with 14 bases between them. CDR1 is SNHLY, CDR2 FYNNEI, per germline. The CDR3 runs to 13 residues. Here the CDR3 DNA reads TGTGCCAGTACCATGAGGGGGTACACTGAAGCTTTCTTT. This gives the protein CASTMRGYTEAFF.

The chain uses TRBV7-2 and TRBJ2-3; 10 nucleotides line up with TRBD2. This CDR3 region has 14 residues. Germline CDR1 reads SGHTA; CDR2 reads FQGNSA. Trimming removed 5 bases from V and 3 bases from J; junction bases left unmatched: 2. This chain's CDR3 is CASSPSGGTDTQYF. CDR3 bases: TGTGCCAGCAGCCCTAGCGGGGGAACAGATACGCAGTATTTT.

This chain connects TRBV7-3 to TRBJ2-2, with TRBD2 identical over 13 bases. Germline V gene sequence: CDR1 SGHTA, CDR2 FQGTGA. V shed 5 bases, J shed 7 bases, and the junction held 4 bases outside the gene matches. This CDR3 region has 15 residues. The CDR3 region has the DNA TGTGCCAGCAGCCCGACTAGCGGGGGGCTCGGGGAGCTGTTTTTT. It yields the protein CASSPTSGGLGELFF.

The CDR3 sequence is CASSGDRGGYGYTF. The CDR3 nucleotides read TGTGCCAGCAGCGGGGACAGGGGTGGGTACGGCTACACCTTC. The chain employs TRBV7-2 and TRBJ1-2, with 10 bases identical to TRBD1. J was trimmed by 8 bases and V by 5 bases; bases with no gene match: 8. The CDR3 contains 14 residues. Germline V gene data show CDR1 as SGHTA and CDR2 as FQGNSA.

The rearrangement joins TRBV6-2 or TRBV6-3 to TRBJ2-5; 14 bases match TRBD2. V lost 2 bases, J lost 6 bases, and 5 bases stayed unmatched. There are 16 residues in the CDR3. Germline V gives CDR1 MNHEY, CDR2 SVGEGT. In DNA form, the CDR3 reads TGTGCCAGCAGTTACGGGACTAGCGGGAGTAGAAAGACCCAGTACTTC. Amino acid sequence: CASSYGTSGSRKTQYF.

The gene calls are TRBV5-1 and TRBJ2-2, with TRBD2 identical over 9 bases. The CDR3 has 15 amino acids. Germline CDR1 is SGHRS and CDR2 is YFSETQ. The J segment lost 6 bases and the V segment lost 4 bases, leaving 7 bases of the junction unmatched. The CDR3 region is CASSLSGSGSGELFF. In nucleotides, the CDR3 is TGCGCCAGCAGCCTTAGCGGGAGTGGGTCCGGGGAGCTGTTTTTT. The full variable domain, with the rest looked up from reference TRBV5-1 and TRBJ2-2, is KAGVTQTPRYLIKTRGQQVTLSCSPISGHRSVSWYQQTPGQGLQFLFEYFSETQRNKGNFPGRFSGRQFSNSRSEMNVSTLELGDSALYLCASSLSGSGSGELFFGEGSRLTVL.

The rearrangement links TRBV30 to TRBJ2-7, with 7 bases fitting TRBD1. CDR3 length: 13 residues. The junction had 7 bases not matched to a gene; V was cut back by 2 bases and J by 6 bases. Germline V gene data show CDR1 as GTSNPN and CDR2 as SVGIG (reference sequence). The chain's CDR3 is CAWSRRQGGEQYF. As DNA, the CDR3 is TGTGCCTGGAGTCGCCGACAGGGTGGCGAGCAGTACTTC.

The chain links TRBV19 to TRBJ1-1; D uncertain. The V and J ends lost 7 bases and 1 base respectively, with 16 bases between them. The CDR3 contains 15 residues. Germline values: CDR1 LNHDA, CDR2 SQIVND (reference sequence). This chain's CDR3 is CASNNLPTGNTEAFF. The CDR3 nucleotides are TGTGCCAGTAATAACCTCCCGACGGGGAACACTGAAGCTTTCTTT.